Listed here are 25 T cell receptor beta chains from one sample, sequenced in a study of blood T cell repertoires in COVID-19. The data were produced by immunoSEQ multiplex PCR, yet TCRdb's version contains in-frame clones alone and is incomplete. This table has about 190,000 clones, 84% appearing once. The specimen sequenced was peripheral blood. The receptor set was obtained from a human donor in a cohort sampled during active COVID-19.

This clone appeared many times. The J gene is TRBJ1-1, the V gene TRBV30; no clear D. The germline V gene has CDR1 GTSNPN and CDR2 SVGIG (reference sequence). The CDR3 has 14 residues. V was pared by 3 bases and J by 5 bases, with 16 bases between. The CDR3, as DNA: TGTGCCTGGAGCGGAGAGGCCCACCAGACTGAAGCTTTCTTT. Its translation is CAWSGEAHQTEAFF.

This clone was recorded a few times. The chain couples TRBV6-6 to TRBJ1-2; D gene ambiguous. This CDR3 has 13 amino acids. The germline V gene has CDR1 MNHNY and CDR2 SVGAGI (reference sequence). The V end lost 5 bases, the J end lost 7 bases, and 14 bases lay between the germline ends. The DNA for the CDR3 is TGTGCCAGCAGTGTCGTAGAGGGCGGTGGCTACACCTTC. This gives the protein CASSVVEGGGYTF.

This clone came up a few times. The gene calls are TRBV19 and TRBJ1-2, with 7 nucleotides matching TRBD1. V lost 10 bases, J lost 6 bases, and 11 bases stayed unmatched. This CDR3 spans 13 amino acids. Germline assignment: CDR1 LNHDA and CDR2 SQIVND (reference sequence). The CDR3 DNA reads TGTGCCATCAGGGGGGCGGCAGAACATGGCTACACCTTC. This encodes CAIRGAAEHGYTF.

The count of this clone is one. The chain recombines TRBV11-2 with TRBJ2-1; D is ambiguous. Germline V lookup: CDR1 SGHAT, CDR2 FQNNGV. V lost 4 bases, J lost 0 bases, and 7 bases lay in between. The CDR3 runs to 14 residues. Here the CDR3 DNA reads TGTGCCAGCAGCTCCCAGTCCTCCTACAATGAGCAGTTCTTC. As protein: CASSSQSSYNEQFF.

The V call is TRBV6-2 or TRBV6-3, the J call TRBJ2-7, with 11 bases identical to TRBD1. V lost 6 bases, J lost 2 bases, and 9 bases stayed unmatched. The CDR3 covers 16 residues. Germline CDR1 and CDR2: MNHEY and SVGEGT. DNA for the CDR3: TGTGCCAGCAGCCCTACCCCGGGACAGGGGGCCTACGAGCAGTACGTC. This gives the protein CASSPTPGQGAYEQYV.

The rearrangement joins TRBV25-1 to TRBJ2-5; 7 bases agree with TRBD1. The V segment lost 6 bases and the J segment 2 bases; nucleotides outside the gene matches: 6. Germline V gene sequence: CDR1 MGHDK, CDR2 SYGVNS. There are 14 residues in the CDR3. The chain's CDR3 is CASSQPGQQETQYF. For the CDR3, the DNA is TGTGCCAGCAGCCAACCGGGACAGCAAGAGACCCAGTACTTC.

The chain couples TRBV7-9 to TRBJ2-2; 7 bases fit TRBD2. Trimming at V came to 4 bases and at J to 1 base, leaving 3 bases not matched to a gene. The CDR3 totals 15 residues. Germline V gene lookup returns CDR1 SEHNR and CDR2 FQNEAQ (reference sequence). CDR3 sequence (DNA): TGTGCCAGCAGCTCCAAGCGGGAGAACACCGGGGAGCTGTTTTTT. It codes for CASSSKRENTGELFF.

The chain uses TRBV5-1 and TRBJ2-1; a weak D match, TRBD2 (6 bases). The CDR3 consists of 13 residues. The V end lost 2 bases, the J end lost 10 bases, and 13 bases lay between the germline ends. Germline CDR1 and CDR2: SGHRS and YFSETQ. Written as DNA, the CDR3 is TGCGCCAGCAGCTTAACTAGCCGGGGAGAGCAGTTCTTC. Protein product: CASSLTSRGEQFF.

V gene TRBV4-2 combines with J gene TRBJ1-4; TRBD1 is a possible D gene (6 bases). Between the trimmed V and J ends, which lost 4 bases and 5 bases, there was a span of 11 bases. The CDR3 is 14 residues long. The germline V gene encodes CDR1 LGHNA and CDR2 YNFKEQ. The CDR3 nucleotides are TGTGCCAGCAGCCGACAGGCCACGAATGAAAAACTGTTTTTT. Its translation: CASSRQATNEKLFF.

This chain connects TRBV18 to TRBJ2-3; 11 nucleotides agree with TRBD2. V was pared by 1 base and J by 6 bases, with 9 bases of the junction left unmatched. CDR3 length: 17 residues. Germline CDR1 and CDR2: KGHSH and LQKENI. CDR3 region: CASSPRTTSGGVDTQYF. The CDR3 DNA sequence: TGTGCCAGCTCACCACGAACCACTAGCGGGGGTGTCGATACGCAGTATTTT.

The chain links TRBV11-2 to TRBJ1-4, with D perhaps TRBD1 (6 bases). There are 14 residues in the CDR3. V lost 5 bases to trimming and J lost 5 bases, with 12 bases between them. Germline V gene data show CDR1 as SGHAT and CDR2 as FQNNGV. The CDR3 is CASSPGQINEKLFF. CDR3 DNA sequence: TGTGCCAGCAGCCCCGGACAGATAAATGAAAAACTGTTTTTT.

The V gene is TRBV6-1, the J gene TRBJ1-3, with D unresolved. The CDR3 totals 16 residues. Trimming took 2 bases from V and 7 from J, leaving 18 bases between them. CDR1 MNHNS and CDR2 SASEGT come from the germline V gene. In DNA form, the CDR3 reads TGTGCCAGCAGTGAATTATCGGGGTCGCCGGGGAACACCATATATTTT. Protein product: CASSELSGSPGNTIYF.

This sequence joins TRBV5-1 and TRBJ2-1, with 9 bases aligning to TRBD1. Trimming took 3 bases from V and 5 from J; bases not matched to a gene: 6. This CDR3 contains 15 residues. Germline CDR1 and CDR2: SGHRS and YFSETQ. The CDR3 loop is CASSSGQGTHNEQFF. Written as DNA, the CDR3 is TGCGCCAGCAGCTCCGGACAGGGGACCCACAATGAGCAGTTCTTC.

The V call is TRBV7-7, the J call TRBJ2-3; TRBD2 agrees at 11 bases. The CDR3 loop spans 15 amino acids. The germline gives CDR1 SSHAT, CDR2 FNYEAQ (reference sequence). Unmatched junction bases numbered 4, after V lost 5 bases and J lost 3 bases. The CDR3 region is CASSPLAGETDTQYF. The CDR3 DNA reads as TGTGCCAGCAGCCCACTAGCGGGAGAAACAGATACGCAGTATTTT.

The genes are TRBV5-1 and TRBJ2-5; 9 nucleotides agree with TRBD2. This CDR3 is built from 14 residues. With V trimmed by 4 bases and J by 5 bases, 6 bases remained unmatched. Germline V gives CDR1 SGHRS, CDR2 YFSETQ. Here the CDR3 DNA reads TGCGCCAGCAGCCCCTTCACTAGCGGGGAGACCCAGTACTTC. This codes for CASSPFTSGETQYF.

On this clone itself: Other DNA sequences within the sample encode an identical CDR3. The chain couples TRBV9 to TRBJ1-3; D unresolved. The CDR3 spans 14 residues. Germline CDR1 and CDR2: SGDLS and YYNGEE. V dropped 0 bases and J dropped 2 bases, with 6 bases sitting between them. CDR3 DNA: TGTGCCAGCAGCGTAGCCTCAGCTGGAAACACCATATATTTT. It is translated as CASSVASAGNTIYF.

V is TRBV2 and J is TRBJ1-3; 7 nucleotides match TRBD1. J was trimmed by 1 base and V by 3 bases; bases with no gene match: 3. The germline CDR1 and CDR2 sequences are SNHLY and FYNNEI. The CDR3 covers 15 residues. The DNA for the CDR3 is TGTGCCAGCAGTGACCCAGGGGGATCTGGAAACACCATATATTTT. Protein sequence: CASSDPGGSGNTIYF.

This clone was detected only a few times. The J gene is TRBJ1-2, the V gene TRBV18; no firm D call. The germline CDR1 and CDR2 sequences are KGHSH and LQKENI. This CDR3 region has 13 residues. V shed 2 bases and J shed 5 bases, with 9 bases lying between them. Here the CDR3 reads CASSPTASYGYTF. The CDR3 DNA reads as TGTGCCAGCTCACCAACAGCCAGTTATGGCTACACCTTC.

This clone is deemed medium-sized. A read error may produce the germline difference seen at one junction end. This sequence joins TRBV7-7 and TRBJ2-2, with a tentative D call TRBD1 (5 bases). Per germline, CDR1 SSHAT and CDR2 FNYEAQ (reference sequence). This CDR3 region has 15 residues. This CDR3 reads CASSSGISNTGELFF. In nucleotides, the CDR3 is TGTGCTAGCAGCTCAGGGATTTCGAACACCGGGGAGCTGTTTTTT.

For the CDR3, the DNA is TGTGCCAGTTCCGGGGAATACAATGAGCAGTTCTTC. It translates to CASSGEYNEQFF. V gene TRBV2 combines with J gene TRBJ2-1; tentative D call: TRBD2 (5 bases). V dropped 9 bases and J dropped 4 bases, with 10 bases sitting between them. The germline CDR1 and CDR2 sequences are SNHLY and FYNNEI. CDR3 length equals 12 residues.

This chain connects TRBV4-1 to TRBJ1-5; 7 nucleotides line up with TRBD1. The trim removed 0 bases at V and 5 bases at J, leaving 7 bases unmatched. Germline assignment: CDR1 MGHRA and CDR2 YSYEKL. CDR3 size: 16 residues. The CDR3 sequence is CASSQDGHRGDQPQHF. In DNA, the CDR3 is TGCGCCAGCAGCCAAGACGGACACAGGGGTGATCAGCCCCAGCATTTT.

The chain carries TRBV6-1 and TRBJ2-1, with 10 bases fitting TRBD2. Germline V gene lookup returns CDR1 MNHNS and CDR2 SASEGT. The J segment lost 7 bases and the V segment lost 2 bases, leaving 8 bases of the junction unmatched. The CDR3 runs to 16 residues. CDR3 protein: CASSESGLAGVNEQFF. In DNA form, the CDR3 reads TGTGCCAGCAGTGAATCTGGCCTAGCGGGAGTAAATGAGCAGTTCTTC.

This clone came up a few times. This chain links TRBV11-2 with TRBJ1-6; perhaps TRBD1 as D (5 bases). The CDR3 is made up of 15 amino acids. In germline, CDR1 is SGHAT, CDR2 FQNNGV. Trimming took 0 bases from V and 10 from J, leaving 13 bases between them. The chain's CDR3 is CASSLDRGDFSPLHF. As DNA, the CDR3 is TGTGCCAGCAGCTTAGACCGGGGGGACTTCTCACCCCTCCACTTT.

This chain connects TRBV7-9 to TRBJ2-6; TRBD1 is a possible D gene (5 bases). Deletions cut 5 bases from V and 0 bases from J, with 11 bases between. Germline-derived CDR1 and CDR2 are SEHNR and FQNEAQ (reference sequence). The CDR3 contains 16 residues. The CDR3 DNA reads as TGTGCCAGCAGCGCCGCAGGGATCTCTGGGGCCAACGTCCTGACTTTC. Residues: CASSAAGISGANVLTF.

The chain carries TRBV30 and TRBJ2-3; D remains ambiguous. Trimming took 2 bases from V and 5 from J, leaving 8 bases between them. The CDR3 contains 12 residues. Germline values: CDR1 GTSNPN, CDR2 SVGIG (reference sequence). The DNA for the CDR3 is TGTGCCTGGAGTTCGTCGGGAGATACGCAGTATTTT. This sequence encodes CAWSSSGDTQYF.